The next 10 T cell receptor beta chains were all read from a single sample in a study of response to subunit inactivated influenza vaccine. Using its own MiXCR run on the RT-PCR reads, TCRdb lists one record per CDR3 protein. Seen here are 650,000 to 700,000 distinct CDR3 sequences, more than 15% observed once, and the top ten hold 9.5% to 13%. This material consisted of PBMCs from blood, taken approximately 12 days after vaccination. These receptors were obtained from a man between 50 and 59 years old who received an inactivated influenza vaccine.

V is TRBV12-3 or TRBV12-4 and J is TRBJ2-3; 12 bases match TRBD2. V was pared by 6 bases and J by 6 bases, with 7 bases of the junction left unmatched. The CDR3 runs to 15 residues. CDR3 bases: TGTGCCAGCAGCCCGACTAGCGGGGGAAGTGATACGCAGTATTTT. Its protein is CASSPTSGGSDTQYF.

This clonotype was seen only a few times. V is TRBV7-2 and J is TRBJ2-3; TRBD2 matches 8 bases. This CDR3 contains 17 residues. Per germline, CDR1 SGHTA and CDR2 FQGNSA. V shed 0 bases, J shed 1 base, and the junction held 6 bases outside the gene matches. This CDR3 reads CASSLAVLREGTDTQYF. CDR3 DNA: TGTGCCAGCAGCTTAGCGGTTTTGCGGGAGGGCACAGATACGCAGTATTTT.

In its sample, this clonotype was seen a few times. The chain combines TRBV11-2 with TRBJ2-7; 10 bases agree with TRBD1. Germline trimming cut 5 bases from V and 3 bases from J; bases unmatched to any gene: 13. Germline assignment: CDR1 SGHAT and CDR2 FQNNGV. This CDR3 spans 17 amino acids. This chain's CDR3 is CASSHRGPGQGFYEQYF. In DNA, the CDR3 is TGTGCCAGCAGCCATCGGGGTCCGGGACAGGGGTTCTACGAGCAGTACTTC.

The CDR3 DNA reads TGTGCCAGCAGTTACTCGAACAATGAGCAGTTCTTC. Residues: CASSYSNNEQFF. V gene TRBV6-6 combines with J gene TRBJ2-1; D is undetermined. Germline V gene sequence: CDR1 MNHNY, CDR2 SVGAGI (reference sequence). V lost 0 bases to trimming and J lost 5 bases, with 2 bases between them. The CDR3 extends over 12 amino acids.

V gene TRBV12-3 or TRBV12-4 combines with J gene TRBJ2-1; D is undetermined. V was shortened by 7 bases and J by 8 bases, with 15 bases between the two germline ends. CDR3 size: 13 residues. The CDR3 DNA reads as TGTGCCAGCACCGTCGGGCGGCACGATGAGCAGTTCTTC. Protein sequence: CASTVGRHDEQFF.

This clonotype occurred a few times. The V and J genes are TRBV27 and TRBJ2-7; 8 bases match TRBD1. The CDR3 has 13 residues. Germline lookup yields CDR1 MNHEY and CDR2 SMNVEV (reference sequence). V lost 3 bases to trimming and J lost 6 bases; unmatched junction nucleotides: 4. CDR3 bases: TGTGCCAGCAGTTTCGGACAGGGACGCGAGCAGTACTTC. This codes for CASSFGQGREQYF.

The V call is TRBV5-1, the J call TRBJ2-2; no firm D call. V lost 4 bases and J 0 bases, leaving 10 bases between the germline ends. CDR3 length: 15 amino acids. CDR1 and CDR2 from the germline V gene are SGHRS and YFSETQ. The CDR3 coding sequence is TGCGCCAGCAGCCCCCCGAGCCCGAACACCGGGGAGCTGTTTTTT. This codes for CASSPPSPNTGELFF.

This clonotype occurred a few times. CDR3: CASNLRTGYTGELFF. CDR3 sequence (DNA): TGCGCCAGCAACCTACGGACAGGGTACACCGGGGAGCTGTTTTTT. The V call is TRBV5-1, the J call TRBJ2-2; TRBD1 matches 8 bases. CDR1 is SGHRS, CDR2 YFSETQ, per germline. The CDR3 extends over 15 amino acids. The V gene end was trimmed by 6 bases and the J gene end by 3 bases; junction bases not matched to a gene: 7.

This clonotype was counted a few times. This chain links TRBV12-3 or TRBV12-4 with TRBJ1-5; a possible D gene is TRBD1 (6 bases). V was clipped by 2 bases and J by 1 base, with 12 bases between them. The CDR3 loop spans 16 amino acids. In nucleotides, the CDR3 is TGTGCCAGCAGTTTAACGGGACACGGCAGCAATCAGCCCCAGCATTTT. As protein: CASSLTGHGSNQPQHF.

This clonotype was found a few times. This sequence joins TRBV4-3 and TRBJ2-1, with D perhaps matching TRBD1 (6 bases). This CDR3 contains 15 residues. Germline values: CDR1 LGHNA, CDR2 YSLEER. V dropped 1 base and J dropped 9 bases, with 16 bases sitting between them. CDR3 bases: TGCGCCAGCAGCCAAGCTGGGGCAGGGGTGGGTGAGCAGTTCTTC. It is translated as CASSQAGAGVGEQFF.